The 27 T cell receptor beta chains presented below share a single source sample, sequenced in a study of T cells in Graves' hyperthyroidism and ophthalmopathy. Authors of the study amplified TCR beta CDR3 regions from RNA transcripts. An initial round of RT-PCR targeting the TCR CDR3 relied on the HTBI primer set. TCRdb reanalysed the multiplex PCR reads using MiXCR and keeps one entry per CDR3 protein. This sample has 300,000 to 350,000 distinct CDR3 sequences, with 21% found just once. Sequencing was carried out using blood. The receptors were sampled from a woman aged 45-60 years with Graves' hyperthyroidism.

This sequence joins TRBV11-2 and TRBJ2-1; 10 nucleotides agree with TRBD2. This CDR3 has 15 amino acids. Germline loops: CDR1 SGHAT, CDR2 FQNNGV. Trimming at V came to 3 bases and at J to 5 bases, leaving 4 bases not matched to a gene. The CDR3 sequence: CASSLSGRGNNEQFF. The CDR3 DNA reads as TGTGCCAGCAGCTTGAGCGGGAGGGGGAACAATGAGCAGTTCTTC.

This clonotype showed up many times. The chain carries TRBV29-1 and TRBJ1-1; D is unclear. V was pared by 2 bases and J by 4 bases, with 8 bases between. Looked up from germline, CDR1 is SQVTM and CDR2 is ANQGSEA. This CDR3 spans 12 amino acids. CDR3 in amino acids: CSVEMSSTEAFF. In DNA form, the CDR3 reads TGCAGCGTTGAAATGTCGAGCACTGAAGCTTTCTTT. Full variable domain (missing parts from reference TRBV29-1 and TRBJ1-1): SAVISQKPSRDICQRGTSLTIQCQVDSQVTMMFWYRQQPGQSLTLIATANQGSEATYESGFVIDKFPISRPNLTFSTLTVSNMSPEDSSIYLCSVEMSSTEAFFGQGTRLTVV.

A note on this clonotype: With a much larger clone just one base away, this may be a read error. The V gene is TRBV12-3 or TRBV12-4, the J gene TRBJ1-1; possible D gene TRBD1, 6 bases. The CDR3 runs to 13 residues. V lost 6 bases and J lost 8, with 16 bases in between. The CDR3 reads CASSKGVGVEAFF. DNA of the CDR3: TGTGCCAGCAGCAAGGGGGTAGGGGTCGAAGCTTTCTTT.

This clonotype was seen a few times. This may be a read error: a much more frequent sequence differs by one nucleotide. V is TRBV7-9 and J is TRBJ2-2, with 7 bases that match TRBD2. The germline CDR1 and CDR2 sequences are SEHNR and FQNEAQ (reference sequence). V lost 6 bases, J lost 4 bases, and 8 bases stayed unmatched. The CDR3 is 15 amino acids. The CDR3: CASSHERGGTGELFF. CDR3 bases: TGTGCCAGCAGTCATGAGCGGGGAGGCACCGGGGAGCTGTTTTTT.

Points on this clonotype: A much larger clonotype is one base distant, so this may be a read error. The chain couples TRBV3-1 to TRBJ1-2, with unresolved D. CDR3 size: 14 residues. Germline V gives CDR1 LGHDT, CDR2 YNNKEL (reference sequence). The CDR3 bases are TGTGGCAGCAGCCAAGATGGTGGGCGCGAAGGCTACACCTTC. It encodes CGSSQDGGREGYTF.

This clonotype has at least ten counts. The gene calls are TRBV7-8 and TRBJ1-5; D is uncertain. The germline CDR1 and CDR2 sequences are SGHVS and FQNEAQ. CDR3 size: 13 residues. V dropped 3 bases and J dropped 7 bases, with 10 bases sitting between them. CDR3 in DNA: TGTGCCAGCAGCTTCCGGGCTCAGCAGCCCCAGCATTTT. As protein: CASSFRAQQPQHF.

There are many counts of this clonotype. The chain has TRBV12-3 or TRBV12-4 and TRBJ2-1; D is perhaps TRBD1 (6 bases). Trimming pared 6 bases from V and 3 bases from J, leaving 9 bases between. The CDR3 is 13 amino acids. CDR3 coding DNA: TGTGCCAGCAGGGCAGGGGTCTACAATGAGCAGTTCTTC. It translates to CASRAGVYNEQFF.

The gene calls are TRBV19 and TRBJ2-4; TRBD2 matches 13 bases. The CDR3 consists of 18 residues. CDR1 and CDR2 (germline): LNHDA, SQIVND (reference sequence). V shed 4 bases, J shed 0 bases, and the junction held 6 bases outside the gene matches. DNA for the CDR3: TGTGCCAGTAGTAAAGGACTAGCGGGGGAACTAGCCAAAAACATTCAGTACTTC. Encoded protein: CASSKGLAGELAKNIQYF.

V and J are TRBV30 and TRBJ2-7, with a possible D match to TRBD1 (6 bases). Germline V CDR1 and CDR2: GTSNPN, SVGIG (reference sequence). CDR3 length: 13 residues. Trimming stripped 2 bases from V and 5 bases from J, with 13 bases between. The CDR3 protein is CAWSLKQGDEQYF. CDR3 nucleotides: TGTGCCTGGAGTCTCAAACAGGGTGACGAGCAGTACTTC.

This chain links TRBV11-2 with TRBJ1-4; the D is unclear. The germline V gene has CDR1 SGHAT and CDR2 FQNNGV. The CDR3 has 18 amino acids. Trimming took 2 bases from V and 0 from J, leaving 16 bases between them. CDR3 loop: CASSLRRKMGATNEKLFF. The CDR3 DNA reads as TGTGCCAGCAGCTTACGCAGGAAAATGGGAGCAACTAATGAAAAACTGTTTTTT.

This clonotype was seen many times. This chain uses TRBV5-1 with TRBJ2-7, with D possibly TRBD1 on 6 matching bases. Germline CDR1 reads SGHRS; CDR2 reads YFSETQ. The CDR3 is made up of 16 amino acids. The V end was cut by 2 bases, the J end by 2 bases, with 17 bases between. The CDR3 nucleotides are TGCGCCAGCAGCTTCAGCCGACAGGTTTCCGCCTACGAGCAGTACTTC. This codes for CASSFSRQVSAYEQYF.

The V and J genes are TRBV24-1 and TRBJ1-2; D possibly corresponds to TRBD1 (5 bases). CDR3 length equals 14 residues. V lost 3 bases and J 2 bases, leaving 9 bases between the germline ends. Germline values: CDR1 KGHDR, CDR2 SFDVKD. The CDR3 sequence: CATSDPGRNYGYTF. In nucleotides, the CDR3 is TGTGCCACCAGTGATCCGGGACGGAACTATGGCTACACCTTC.

About this clonotype itself: This clone may be a read error of a much larger clone one base away. This chain connects TRBV7-9 to TRBJ2-1; 12 bases are a match to TRBD2. This CDR3 spans 21 amino acids. The germline gives CDR1 SEHNR, CDR2 FQNEAQ (reference sequence). Here the CDR3 reads CTSSHPGPTSGSISSYNEQFF. The CDR3 DNA reads as TGTACCAGCAGCCACCCGGGTCCGACTAGCGGGAGTATCAGCTCCTACAATGAGCAGTTCTTC.

The V gene is TRBV20-1, the J gene TRBJ2-1; no reliable D call. CDR1 and CDR2 from the germline V gene are DFQATT and SNEGSKA (reference sequence). This CDR3 contains 14 residues. V was clipped by 3 bases and J by 9 bases, with 18 bases between them. The chain's CDR3 is CSASPFPSGSEQFF. CDR3 DNA: TGCAGTGCTAGTCCTTTCCCCTCCGGCAGTGAGCAGTTCTTC.

At least ten counts were recorded for this clonotype. J is TRBJ2-1 and V is TRBV5-5; the match to TRBD1 covers 7 bases. The CDR3 spans 15 residues. With 4 bases clipped from V and 6 bases from J, the junction kept 10 bases outside the gene matches. Germline lookup yields CDR1 SGHKS and CDR2 YYEKEE (reference sequence). CDR3 in amino acids: CASSPGQQPSNEQFF. In DNA form, the CDR3 reads TGTGCCAGCAGCCCGGGACAGCAACCCTCCAATGAGCAGTTCTTC.

The V call is TRBV7-9, the J call TRBJ1-4; D is undetermined. The CDR3 is 15 amino acids. CDR1 and CDR2 (germline): SEHNR, FQNEAQ (reference sequence). V lost 2 bases, J lost 1 base, and 8 bases lay in between. CDR3 DNA sequence: TGTGCCAGCAGCTTAACGGGGATAACTAATGAAAAACTGTTTTTT. Its translation: CASSLTGITNEKLFF.

This clonotype was seen ten or more times. The V and J genes are TRBV6-1 and TRBJ2-1, with 13 nucleotides matching TRBD2. The CDR3 covers 18 residues. Germline V CDR1 and CDR2: MNHNS, SASEGT. The V gene end was trimmed by 1 base and the J gene end by 2 bases; junction bases not matched to a gene: 5. The CDR3 region is CASSEGTSGRYAYNEQFF. The CDR3 DNA reads as TGTGCCAGCAGTGAAGGGACTAGCGGGAGATATGCCTACAATGAGCAGTTCTTC.

This clonotype was picked up many times. The V gene is TRBV28, the J gene TRBJ2-7; D perhaps matches TRBD1 (6 bases). Germline V gives CDR1 MDHEN, CDR2 SYDVKM. The V end lost 9 bases, the J end lost 7 bases, and 19 bases lay between the germline ends. The CDR3 contains 13 residues. The chain's CDR3 is CASTGSYTSEQYF. The DNA of the CDR3 is TGTGCCAGTACAGGGTCTTACACCTCTGAGCAGTACTTC.

In DNA form, the CDR3 reads TGTGCCAGCAGTTACAGGGGAATCAACGAGCAGTACTTC. This translates into CASSYRGINEQYF. The V gene is TRBV6-5, the J gene TRBJ2-7, with D perhaps TRBD1 (5 bases). There are 13 residues in the CDR3. Trimming stripped 2 bases from V and 5 bases from J, with 10 bases between. Germline lookup yields CDR1 MNHEY and CDR2 SVGAGI.

The table lists this clonotype with a few counts. The V call is TRBV19, the J call TRBJ2-3, with D tentatively TRBD2 (5 bases). CDR3 length: 16 amino acids. Trimming removed 1 base from V and 1 base from J, with 12 bases in between. Per germline, CDR1 LNHDA and CDR2 SQIVND (reference sequence). CDR3 coding DNA: TGTGCCAGTAGTATAGCCAGAGGAGGCCGCACAGATACGCAGTATTTT. Amino acids: CASSIARGGRTDTQYF. Full variable domain (outside the CDR3, taken from reference TRBV19 and TRBJ2-3): DGGITQSPKYLFRKEGQNVTLSCEQNLNHDAMYWYRQDPGQGLRLIYYSQIVNDFQKGDIAEGYSVSREKKESFPLTVTSAQKNPTAFYLCASSIARGGRTDTQYFGPGTRLTVL.

The gene calls are TRBV5-1 and TRBJ2-6, with D possibly being TRBD1 (6 bases). The CDR3 spans 19 residues. The germline gives CDR1 SGHRS, CDR2 YFSETQ. V was cut by 4 bases and J by 1 base, with 21 bases left in between. The CDR3 DNA reads as TGCGCCAGCAGCCTGCAGGTGACAGGCCTCGGTTCTGGGGCCAACGTCCTGACTTTC. It translates to CASSLQVTGLGSGANVLTF. Full variable domain (outside the CDR3, taken from reference TRBV5-1 and TRBJ2-6): KAGVTQTPRYLIKTRGQQVTLSCSPISGHRSVSWYQQTPGQGLQFLFEYFSETQRNKGNFPGRFSGRQFSNSRSEMNVSTLELGDSALYLCASSLQVTGLGSGANVLTFGAGSRLTVL.

Notes on this clonotype: A much larger clone sits a single nucleotide away, making a read error possible. The chain has TRBV25-1 and TRBJ1-5; D gene uncertain. The CDR3 spans 13 residues. Germline CDR1 is MGHDK and CDR2 is SYGVNS. CDR3 sequence: CTSSALPGQPQHF. CDR3 sequence (DNA): TGTACCAGCAGTGCCCTACCGGGTCAGCCCCAGCATTTT.

This clonotype was detected ten times or more. This chain connects TRBV7-9 to TRBJ2-2, with D unclear. V lost 4 bases to trimming and J lost 6 bases, with 0 bases between them. CDR1 is SEHNR, CDR2 FQNEAQ, per germline (reference sequence). The CDR3 spans 10 residues. The DNA of the CDR3 is TGTGCCAGCAGCTCCGGGGAGCTGTTTTTT. Translation gives CASSSGELFF.

This clonotype occurred many times. The rearrangement joins TRBV14 to TRBJ2-7; 7 bases fit TRBD1. Trimming took 4 bases from V and 4 from J; bases not matched to a gene: 16. CDR1 SGHDN and CDR2 FVKESK come from the germline V gene. The CDR3 is 17 residues long. CDR3 in amino acids: CASSPGSWPGGPYEQYF. DNA for the CDR3: TGTGCCAGCAGCCCCGGATCGTGGCCAGGGGGACCTTACGAGCAGTACTTC.

The genes are TRBV20-1 and TRBJ1-5; a weak D match, TRBD1 (5 bases). The CDR3 runs to 13 residues. Trimming pared 3 bases from V and 4 bases from J, leaving 10 bases between. Germline V gene data show CDR1 as DFQATT and CDR2 as SNEGSKA (reference sequence). CDR3 amino acids: CSASGGANQPQHF. CDR3 sequence (DNA): TGCAGTGCTAGTGGCGGGGCGAATCAGCCCCAGCATTTT.

This clonotype was counted ten times or more. This sequence joins TRBV5-6 and TRBJ1-4, with unresolved D. This CDR3 comprises 15 residues. V was shortened by 1 base and J by 8 bases, with 15 bases between the two germline ends. The germline CDR1 and CDR2 sequences are SGHDT and YYEEEE. DNA for the CDR3: TGTGCCAGCAGCTTGCGTGACGGTCTGATGGAAAAACTGTTTTTT. Protein: CASSLRDGLMEKLFF.

The sample holds a few counts of this clonotype. This chain joins TRBV30 and TRBJ2-3; 9 positions match TRBD1. V shed 0 bases and J 4 bases; nucleotides not matched to a gene: 11. CDR1 is GTSNPN and CDR2 is SVGIG in the germline V gene (reference sequence). The CDR3 is 17 amino acids. The CDR3 sequence: CAWSVQGQGWVADTQYF. CDR3 bases: TGTGCCTGGAGTGTTCAGGGACAGGGATGGGTTGCAGATACGCAGTATTTT. Looking up the rest from reference TRBV30 and TRBJ2-3 gives the full variable domain: SQTIHQWPATLVQPVGSPLSLECTVEGTSNPNLYWYRQAAGRGLQLLFYSVGIGQISSEVPQNLSASRPQDRQFILSSKKLLLSDSGFYLCAWSVQGQGWVADTQYFGPGTRLTVL.